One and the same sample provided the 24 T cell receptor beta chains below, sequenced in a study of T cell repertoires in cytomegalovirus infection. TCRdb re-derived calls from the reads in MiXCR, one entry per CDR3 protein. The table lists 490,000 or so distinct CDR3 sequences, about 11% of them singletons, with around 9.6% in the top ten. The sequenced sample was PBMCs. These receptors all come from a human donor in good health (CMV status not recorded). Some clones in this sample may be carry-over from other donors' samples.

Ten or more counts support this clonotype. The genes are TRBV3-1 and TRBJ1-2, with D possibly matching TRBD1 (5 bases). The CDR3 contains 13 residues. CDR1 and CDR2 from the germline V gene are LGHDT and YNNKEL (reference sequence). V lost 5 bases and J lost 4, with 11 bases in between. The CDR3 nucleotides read TGTGCCAGCAGCGCGCCAGGGACCTATGGCTACACCTTC. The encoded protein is CASSAPGTYGYTF. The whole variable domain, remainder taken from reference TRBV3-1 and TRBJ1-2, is DTAVSQTPKYLVTQMGNDKSIKCEQNLGHDTMYWYKQDSKKFLKIMFSYNNKELIINETVPNRFSPKSPDKAHLNLHINSLELGDSAVYFCASSAPGTYGYTFGSGTRLTVV.

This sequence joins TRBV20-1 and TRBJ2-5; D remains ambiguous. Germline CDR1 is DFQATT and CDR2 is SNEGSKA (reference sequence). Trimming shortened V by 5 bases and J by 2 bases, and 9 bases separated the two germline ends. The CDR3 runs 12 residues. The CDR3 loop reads CSAELGQETQYF. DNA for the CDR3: TGCAGTGCTGAGCTGGGTCAAGAGACCCAGTACTTC.

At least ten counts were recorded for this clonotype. The CDR3 loop is CAISGLGTGDTQYF. CDR3 nucleotides: TGTGCCATCAGTGGGTTGGGAACGGGGGATACGCAGTATTTT. The chain has TRBV10-3 and TRBJ2-3; the D gene is possibly TRBD2 (5 bases). CDR3 length: 14 residues. Germline V CDR1 and CDR2: ENHRY, SYGVKD. The germline V and J ends were trimmed by 4 bases and 6 bases, with 14 bases remaining between them.

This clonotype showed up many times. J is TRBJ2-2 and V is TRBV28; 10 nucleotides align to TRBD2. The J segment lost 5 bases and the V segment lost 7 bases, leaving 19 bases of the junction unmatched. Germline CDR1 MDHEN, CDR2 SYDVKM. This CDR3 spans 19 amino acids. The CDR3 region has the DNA TGTGCCAGCACCCCAGCAGGGACTAGCGCCTCAGGGAGGACCGGGGAGCTGTTTTTT. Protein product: CASTPAGTSASGRTGELFF.

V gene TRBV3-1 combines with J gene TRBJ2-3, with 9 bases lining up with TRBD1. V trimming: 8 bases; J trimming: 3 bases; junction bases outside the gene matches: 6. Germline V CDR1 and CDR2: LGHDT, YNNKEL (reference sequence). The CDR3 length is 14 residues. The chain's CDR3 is CASGQTGGTDTQYF. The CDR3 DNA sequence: TGTGCCAGCGGACAGACAGGGGGGACAGATACGCAGTATTTT.

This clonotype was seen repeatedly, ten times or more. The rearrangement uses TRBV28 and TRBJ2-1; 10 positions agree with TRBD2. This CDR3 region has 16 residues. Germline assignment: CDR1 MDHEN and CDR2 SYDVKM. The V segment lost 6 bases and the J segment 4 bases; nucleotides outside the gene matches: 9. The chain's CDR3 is CASSPRLAGYYNEQFF. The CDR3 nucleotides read TGTGCCAGCAGCCCCAGACTAGCGGGTTATTACAATGAGCAGTTCTTC.

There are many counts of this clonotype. CDR3 sequence (DNA): TGTGCCAGCAGCTTAGAATACGGGGAGCTGTTTTTT. This codes for CASSLEYGELFF. V is TRBV11-2 and J is TRBJ2-2, with D hard to call. Germline-derived CDR1 and CDR2 are SGHAT and FQNNGV. The CDR3 has 12 residues. The V gene lost 0 bases and the J gene lost 7 bases, with 3 bases spanning the gap.

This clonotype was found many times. The CDR3 spells CASSISRGSNYEQYF. The CDR3 bases are TGTGCCAGCAGCATATCGCGCGGGAGTAACTACGAGCAGTACTTC. This sequence joins TRBV7-2 and TRBJ2-7; 7 positions agree with TRBD2. The CDR3 consists of 15 residues. The junction had 10 bases not matched to a gene; V was cut back by 5 bases and J by 3 bases. The germline CDR1 and CDR2 sequences are SGHTA and FQGNSA.

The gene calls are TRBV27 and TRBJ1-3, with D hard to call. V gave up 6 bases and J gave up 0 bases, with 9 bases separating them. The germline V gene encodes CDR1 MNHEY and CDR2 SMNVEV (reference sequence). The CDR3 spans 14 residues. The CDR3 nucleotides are TGTGCCAGCAGGCAAGGCAGCTCTGGAAACACCATATATTTT. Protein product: CASRQGSSGNTIYF.

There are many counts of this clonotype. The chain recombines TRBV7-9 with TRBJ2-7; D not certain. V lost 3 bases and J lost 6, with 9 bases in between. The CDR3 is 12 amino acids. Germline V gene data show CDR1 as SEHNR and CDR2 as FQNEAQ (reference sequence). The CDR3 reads CASSFHSAEQYF. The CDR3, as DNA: TGTGCCAGCAGCTTCCACTCAGCCGAGCAGTACTTC.

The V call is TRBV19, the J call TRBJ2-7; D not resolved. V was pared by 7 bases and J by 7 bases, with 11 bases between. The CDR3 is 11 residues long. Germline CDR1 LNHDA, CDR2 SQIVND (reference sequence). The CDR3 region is CASIHEREQYF. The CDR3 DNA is TGTGCCAGTATCCACGAAAGGGAGCAGTACTTC.

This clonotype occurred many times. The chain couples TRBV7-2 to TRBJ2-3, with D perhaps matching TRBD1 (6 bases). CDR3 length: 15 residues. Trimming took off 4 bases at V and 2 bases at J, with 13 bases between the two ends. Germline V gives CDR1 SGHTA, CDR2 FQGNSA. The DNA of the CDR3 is TGTGCCAGCAGCTCACGGACAGAAAACACAGATACGCAGTATTTT. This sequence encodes CASSSRTENTDTQYF. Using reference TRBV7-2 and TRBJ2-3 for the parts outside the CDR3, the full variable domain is GAGVSQSPSNKVTEKGKDVELRCDPISGHTALYWYRQSLGQGLEFLIYFQGNSAPDKSGLPSDRFSAERTGGSVSTLTIQRTQQEDSAVYLCASSSRTENTDTQYFGPGTRLTVL.

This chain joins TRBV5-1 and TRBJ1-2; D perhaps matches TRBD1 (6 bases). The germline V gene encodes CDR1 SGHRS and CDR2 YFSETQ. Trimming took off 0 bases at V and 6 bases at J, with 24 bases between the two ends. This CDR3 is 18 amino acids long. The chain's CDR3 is CASSLAGLRGGRPDGYTF. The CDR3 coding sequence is TGCGCCAGCAGCTTGGCCGGGCTCCGTGGGGGGCGGCCCGATGGCTACACCTTC.

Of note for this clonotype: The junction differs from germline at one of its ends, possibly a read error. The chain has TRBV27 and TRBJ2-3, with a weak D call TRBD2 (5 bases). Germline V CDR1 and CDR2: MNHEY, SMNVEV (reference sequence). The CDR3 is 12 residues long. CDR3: CPSSIGADTQYF. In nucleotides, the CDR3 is TGTCCCAGCAGCATCGGGGCAGATACGCAGTATTTT.

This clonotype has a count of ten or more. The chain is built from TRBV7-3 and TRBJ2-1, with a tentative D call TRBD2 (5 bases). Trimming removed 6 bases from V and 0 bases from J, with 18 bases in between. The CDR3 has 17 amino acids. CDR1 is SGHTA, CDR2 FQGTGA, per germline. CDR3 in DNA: TGTGCCAGCAGTAGTCGAGGGAACCATGGCTCCTACAATGAGCAGTTCTTC. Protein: CASSSRGNHGSYNEQFF.

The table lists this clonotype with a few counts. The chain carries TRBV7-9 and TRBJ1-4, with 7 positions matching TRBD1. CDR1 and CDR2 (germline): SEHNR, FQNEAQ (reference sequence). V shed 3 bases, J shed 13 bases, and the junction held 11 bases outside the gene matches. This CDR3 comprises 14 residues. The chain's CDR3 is CASSFDRVEGVLFF. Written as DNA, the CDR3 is TGTGCCAGCAGCTTTGACAGGGTGGAAGGTGTACTGTTTTTT.

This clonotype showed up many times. Here the CDR3 DNA reads TGTGCCAGCAGCTTAGCGGGCTACGAAACAGATACGCAGTATTTT. Its protein is CASSLAGYETDTQYF. V is TRBV7-6 and J is TRBJ2-3; D unresolved. Germline CDR1 SGHVS, CDR2 FNYEAQ. The V end lost 0 bases, the J end lost 3 bases, and 10 bases lay between the germline ends. The CDR3 is made up of 15 amino acids.

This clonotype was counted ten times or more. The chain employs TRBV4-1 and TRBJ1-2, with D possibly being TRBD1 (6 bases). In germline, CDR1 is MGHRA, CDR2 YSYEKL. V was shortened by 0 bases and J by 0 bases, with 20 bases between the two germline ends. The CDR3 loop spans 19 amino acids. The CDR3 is CASSQDGTPQGNANYGYTF. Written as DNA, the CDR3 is TGCGCCAGCAGCCAAGATGGGACCCCCCAGGGGAACGCTAACTATGGCTACACCTTC.

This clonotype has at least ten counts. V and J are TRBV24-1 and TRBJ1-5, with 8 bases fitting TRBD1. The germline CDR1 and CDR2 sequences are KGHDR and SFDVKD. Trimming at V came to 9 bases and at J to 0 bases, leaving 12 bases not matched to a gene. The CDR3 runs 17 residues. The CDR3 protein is CATHPGRGQDSNQPQHF. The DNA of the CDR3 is TGTGCCACCCACCCGGGCAGGGGGCAGGATAGCAATCAGCCCCAGCATTTT.

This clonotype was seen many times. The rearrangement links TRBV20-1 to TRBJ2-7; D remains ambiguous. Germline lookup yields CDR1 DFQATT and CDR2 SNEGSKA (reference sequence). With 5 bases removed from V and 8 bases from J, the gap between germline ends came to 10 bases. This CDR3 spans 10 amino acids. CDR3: CSAQQVQQYF. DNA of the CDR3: TGCAGTGCTCAGCAAGTACAGCAGTACTTC.

In nucleotides, the CDR3 is TGTGCCAGTACGCGCGGTTCCTACAATGAGCAGTTCTTC. Translated: CASTRGSYNEQFF. The V gene is TRBV19, the J gene TRBJ2-1; D is unresolved. The CDR3 covers 13 residues. With 7 bases removed from V and 1 base from J, the gap between germline ends came to 8 bases. The V gene's germline CDR1 is LNHDA and CDR2 SQIVND (reference sequence). Based on the CDR3 plus reference TRBV19 and TRBJ2-1, the full variable domain is DGGITQSPKYLFRKEGQNVTLSCEQNLNHDAMYWYRQDPGQGLRLIYYSQIVNDFQKGDIAEGYSVSREKKESFPLTVTSAQKNPTAFYLCASTRGSYNEQFFGPGTRLTVL.

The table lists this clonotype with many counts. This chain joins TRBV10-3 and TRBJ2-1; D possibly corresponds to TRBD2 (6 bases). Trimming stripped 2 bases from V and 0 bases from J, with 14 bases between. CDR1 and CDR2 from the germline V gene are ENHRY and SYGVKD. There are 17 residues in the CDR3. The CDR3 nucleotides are TGTGCCATCAGTGAGAGAGGCGGGATGGGCTCCTACAATGAGCAGTTCTTC. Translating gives CAISERGGMGSYNEQFF.

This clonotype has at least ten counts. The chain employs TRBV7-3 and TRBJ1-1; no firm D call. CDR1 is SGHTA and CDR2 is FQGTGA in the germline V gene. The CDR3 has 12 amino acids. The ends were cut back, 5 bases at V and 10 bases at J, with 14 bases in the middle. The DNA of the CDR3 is TGTGCCAGCAGCCCCGGGAGGGCAGCAGCTTTCTTT. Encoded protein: CASSPGRAAAFF.

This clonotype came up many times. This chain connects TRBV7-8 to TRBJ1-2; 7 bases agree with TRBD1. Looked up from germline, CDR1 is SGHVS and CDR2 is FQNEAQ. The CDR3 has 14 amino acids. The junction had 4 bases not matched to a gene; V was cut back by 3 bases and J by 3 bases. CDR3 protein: CASSLSDRDYGYTF. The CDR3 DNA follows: TGTGCCAGCAGCTTGAGCGACAGGGACTATGGCTACACCTTC. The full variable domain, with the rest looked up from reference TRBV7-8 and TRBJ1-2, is GAGVSQSPRYKVAKRGQDVALRCDPISGHVSLFWYQQALGQGPEFLTYFQNEAQLDKSGLPSDRFFAERPEGSVSTLKIQRTQQEDSAVYLCASSLSDRDYGYTFGSGTRLTVV.